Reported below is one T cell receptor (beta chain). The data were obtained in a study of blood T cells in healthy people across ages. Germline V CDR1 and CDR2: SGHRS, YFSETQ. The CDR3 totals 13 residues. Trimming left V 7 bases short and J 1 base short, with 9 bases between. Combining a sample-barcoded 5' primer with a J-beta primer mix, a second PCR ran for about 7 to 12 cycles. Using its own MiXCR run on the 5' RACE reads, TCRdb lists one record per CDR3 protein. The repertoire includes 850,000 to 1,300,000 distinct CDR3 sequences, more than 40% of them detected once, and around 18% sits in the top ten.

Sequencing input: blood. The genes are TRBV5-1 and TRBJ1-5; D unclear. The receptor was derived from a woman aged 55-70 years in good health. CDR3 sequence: CASLDTSNQPQHF. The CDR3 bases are TGCGCCAGCCTAGACACGAGCAATCAGCCCCAGCATTTT. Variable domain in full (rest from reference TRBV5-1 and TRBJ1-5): KAGVTQTPRYLIKTRGQQVTLSCSPISGHRSVSWYQQTPGQGLQFLFEYFSETQRNKGNFPGRFSGRQFSNSRSEMNVSTLELGDSALYLCASLDTSNQPQHFGDGTRLSIL.